The rows below give T cell receptor beta chains drawn from one sample of a study of regulatory T cells in long-lasting Graves disease. Each CDR3 protein gets one entry after TCRdb re-called the multiplex PCR reads with MiXCR. The sample carries a few hundred thousand distinct CDR3 sequences, 20% to 30% recorded once. The sequencing used peripheral blood mononuclear cells (PBMCs), collected when the disease was refractory, from a patient treated with antithyroid drugs. Every receptor here comes from a female donor with Graves disease. CDR3s include the opening cysteine and the closing phenylalanine or tryptophan. The D gene is left open where the match is weak. Size values are once, few and many counts, or a class for expanded clones, and some rows have none.

abundance	j_gene	v_gene	d_gene	CDR3aa	CDR3nt
.	TRBJ2-1	TRBV29-1	.	CSVEGQGAGNEQFF	TGCAGCGTTGAGGGGCAGGGCGCGGGCAATGAGCAGTTCTTC
many	TRBJ1-2	TRBV2	.	CASSDHYGYTF	TGTGCCAGCAGTGACCACTATGGCTACACCTTC
.	TRBJ1-5	TRBV19	.	CASSTGGQLYSNQPQHF	TGTGCCAGTAGTACGGGCGGACAGCTTTATAGCAATCAGCCCCAGCATTTT
many	TRBJ1-5	TRBV28	.	CASSFIGGAGPQPQHF	TGTGCCAGCAGTTTTATTGGGGGCGCAGGCCCCCAGCCCCAGCATTTT
.	TRBJ2-5	TRBV5-1	.	CASSPGTLQETQYF	TGCGCCAGCAGCCCCGGGACCCTGCAAGAGACCCAGTACTTC
many	TRBJ2-7	TRBV2	TRBD2	CASSEGREGTYEQYF	TGTGCCAGCAGTGAGGGGCGGGAGGGTACCTACGAGCAGTACTTC
.	TRBJ1-5	TRBV7-9	TRBD1	CASSLGTGTHNQPQHF	TGTGCCAGCAGCCTCGGGACAGGGACCCACAATCAGCCCCAGCATTTT
.	TRBJ2-5	TRBV6-2/TRBV6-3	.	CASSYSRAAGLQYF	TGTGCCAGCAGTTACTCGAGGGCCGCGGGACTCCAGTACTTC
once	TRBJ1-1	TRBV9	.	CASSASGAGNTEAFF	TGTGCCAGCAGCGCATCTGGGGCAGGGAACACTGAAGCTTTCTTT
many	TRBJ2-2	TRBV27	.	CASSLSPNTGELFF	TGTGCCAGCAGTTTATCTCCGAACACCGGGGAGCTGTTTTTT
few	TRBJ2-7	TRBV7-2	TRBD2	CASSLVILRSGSWGYEQYF	TGTGCCAGCAGCTTAGTTATACTGCGTAGCGGGAGTTGGGGCTACGAGCAGTACTTC
.	TRBJ2-3	TRBV6-2/TRBV6-3	TRBD2	CASSYRGGVGDTQYF	TGTGCCAGCAGTTACCGGGGGGGGGTAGGAGATACGCAGTATTTT
.	TRBJ1-1	TRBV6-1	.	CASSDLAGANPWSTEAFF	TGTGCCAGCAGTGATTTGGCAGGGGCGAATCCTTGGAGCACTGAAGCTTTCTTT
.	TRBJ1-1	TRBV30	.	CAWSVLGNTEAFF	TGTGCCTGGAGTGTATTGGGGAACACTGAAGCTTTCTTT
.	TRBJ2-5	TRBV29-1	.	CSVVLVTEYQETQYF	TGCAGCGTTGTTTTGGTGACAGAGTACCAAGAGACCCAGTACTTC
.	TRBJ2-5	TRBV3-2	.	CASSLDIGRLAGRETQYF	TGTGCCAGCAGCCTAGATATAGGCCGACTAGCGGGGCGGGAGACCCAGTACTTC
many	TRBJ2-5	TRBV27	TRBD1	CASSSSQGAWGQETQYF	TGTGCCAGCAGTTCCTCTCAGGGGGCATGGGGGCAAGAGACCCAGTACTTC
few	TRBJ1-1	TRBV2	TRBD1	CASMRDRVKNTEAFF	TGTGCCAGCATGAGGGACAGGGTAAAGAACACTGAAGCTTTCTTT
.	TRBJ1-3	TRBV7-8	.	CASSLGNGGIESGNTIYF	TGTGCCAGCAGCTTAGGAAATGGGGGCATAGAATCTGGAAACACCATATATTTT
.	TRBJ1-5	TRBV18	.	CASPPQASSNQPQHF	TGTGCCAGCCCACCCCAGGCATCTAGCAATCAGCCCCAGCATTTT
.	TRBJ2-5	TRBV6-2/TRBV6-3	.	CASSYDYGTPQETQYF	TGTGCCAGCAGTTACGATTATGGGACTCCACAAGAGACCCAGTACTTC
.	TRBJ1-1	TRBV27	TRBD1	CASKVLGQGRTEAFF	TGTGCCAGCAAAGTTTTGGGACAGGGGCGGACTGAAGCTTTCTTT
.	TRBJ2-2	TRBV11-1	TRBD2	CASSDEKLAGVGTGELFF	TGTGCCAGCAGCGATGAAAAACTAGCGGGAGTAGGTACCGGGGAGCTGTTTTTT
few	TRBJ2-7	TRBV6-1	.	CASDTGLTYLIEQYF	TGTGCCAGCGACACAGGACTAACATATCTAATTGAGCAGTACTTC
few	TRBJ2-1	TRBV11-1	TRBD2	CASGTSGSDEQFF	TGTGCCAGCGGGACTAGCGGGAGCGATGAGCAGTTCTTC
few	TRBJ2-6	TRBV6-1	.	CASSGRTAGANVLTF	TGTGCCAGCAGTGGGCGGACAGCTGGGGCCAACGTCCTGACTTTC
.	TRBJ1-1	TRBV19	.	CASTVTRGLTEASF	TGTGCCAGCACCGTCACGCGGGGACTGACTGAAGCTTCCTTT